This is a list of T cell receptor beta chains from one sample in a study of vaccination and CD4 T cells after COVID-19. TCRdb re-called the PCR reads with MiXCR, one entry per CDR3 protein. The sample records approximately 16,000 distinct CDR3 sequences, about two fifths being singletons. The antigens of these receptors remain unknown. The sequences come from CD4+ T cells from blood, cultured in vitro, collected after SARS-CoV-2 vaccination. All receptors derive from a human donor who had recovered from COVID-19. CDR3s include the opening cysteine and the closing phenylalanine or tryptophan. Part of the rows lack a size; the others show once, few, many or a class for expanded clones.

v_gene	abundance	j_gene	CDR3aa
TRBV6-2/TRBV6-3	.	TRBJ2-5	CASSYPSSGMKTQYF
TRBV5-1	once	TRBJ1-1	CASTLLPGGTEAFF
TRBV20-1	few	TRBJ2-3	CSASGRGSTDTQYF
TRBV2	.	TRBJ2-6	CASSRRSGPSVANVLTF
TRBV30	few	TRBJ1-2	CAWSPTGGYGYTF
TRBV9	.	TRBJ2-7	CASSARPQGAYEQYF
TRBV7-2	.	TRBJ2-3	CASSSQPSTDTQYF
TRBV2	.	TRBJ1-6	CASSQQEFNSPLHF
TRBV15	few	TRBJ2-3	CATSRDGGITDTQYF
TRBV18	.	TRBJ2-1	CASSPGTSGRQFF